This T cell receptor beta chain was found in a study of T-cell memory formation after mild COVID-19. Study in general: For the most part, TCR clusters were specific to one donor. Study-level findings and limits: Day 15 to 85 contracting clones showed balanced CD4/CD8; day 15 to 37 expanders favored CD4+. Second-wave clones with a day 37 peak had unconfirmed SARS-CoV-2 specificity. Cross-reactive memory apparently joined, as some responding clones appeared in pre-infection memory.

The CDR3 has 13 residues. The germline CDR1 and CDR2 sequences are MNHEY and SMNVEV (reference sequence). Trimming cost V 2 bases and J 4 bases, with 8 bases left between them. Each CDR3 protein gets one entry after TCRdb re-called the 5' RACE reads with MiXCR. The data hold 100,000 or so distinct CDR3 sequences, with 8.5% to 14% observed a single time. This clonotype turned up a few times. Antigen: not known. The chain links TRBV27 to TRBJ1-2; D gene ambiguous. The TCR comes from a man aged 18 to 30 who had mild COVID-19 (a few samples of this study predate the infection). Cell type and time point are not known. Sequencing used PBMCs or a T cell subset sorted from them (not recorded which). This CDR3 reads CASSLPGFYGYTF. The CDR3 DNA reads TGTGCCAGCAGTTTACCAGGCTTCTATGGCTACACCTTC.